The T cell receptor (beta chain) described here comes from a study of blood T cell repertoires in COVID-19 (dated by TCRdb to 2018 to 2020). Notes on the research overall: Samples from collaborators originated in the United States, Italy and Spain and spanned both the acute and convalescent phases of COVID-19. The prospective study material was composed of cDNA or gDNA derived from T cells, B-cell-depleted T cells, or PBMCs. The dataset comprised deeply sampled blood TCRbeta repertoires from subjects exposed to, actively infected with, or recovered from COVID-19. The repertoires were released in a freely available public database meant as a resource for research on the immune response to SARS-CoV-2. The samples were drawn from the first 160 participants of the ongoing ImmuneRACE study and from over 950 subjects provided by 6 global collaborators. Sample metadata almost always included a de-identified subject ID, COVID-19 status, age in years and sex. Where available, HLA class I and class II types were taken from metadata supplied by the sample provider and were not determined by assay-based typing.

Points on this clone: Its antigen specificity is not known. Base qualities are missing; no much larger clone stands one base away.

Samples from volunteer blood donors who had recovered from COVID-19 were contributed by a second Seattle source. Whole blood was collected in K2EDTA tubes by collaborating institutions according to the institutions' own protocols. For TCRbeta analysis, collaborators shipped samples as frozen whole blood, isolated PBMCs, or DNA extracted from either of those sample types. Beyond this particular receptor, the publication reports: The amount of clinical and demographic metadata varied by source and participant and was provided uncurated.

TCRbeta CDR3 regions were amplified from genomic DNA using the immunoSEQ Assay, a bias-controlled multiplex PCR. Under the source paper's analysis protocol: Within the assay, amplification of reference gene primers was used to estimate how many nucleated cells each sample contained. To quantify the absolute abundance of each unique TCRbeta CDR3 rearrangement, sequence reads were collapsed and filtered. Productive Simpson clonality was computed per sample as the square root of Simpson's diversity index over productive rearrangements. TCRdb's version of the immuneACCESS table is confined to in-frame rearrangements and falls short of the full clone set. An unresolved V gene accounts for under half of the shortfall where checked; the remainder is of unknown origin. V, J and clone size are those of that table, while D and trimming were read from the DNA. The sample records 200,000 to 250,000 clones, 88% of which are singletons. Jointly, the top ten make up under 2.5% of the sample.

The sample comprised peripheral blood. The origin of this receptor is a woman between 40 and 55 years old who had recovered from COVID-19.

The base sequence is TGCGCCAGCAGTCTAGCGGGACCGTCAGATACGCAGTATTTT. Its protein reads: CASSLAGPSDTQYF. The receptor chain draws on TRBV5-1 and TRBJ2-3, with 9 middle bases fitting TRBD2. V ends up 5 bases short and J 4 bases short, with an unmatched junction base count of 5. The germline V gene specifies SGHRS as CDR1 and YFSETQ as CDR2. Including the terminal cysteine and phenylalanine, the CDR3 comprises 14 residues. The sequence is cut down to CDR3 DNA, 42 bases in frame from base 1.